The present entry profiles one T cell receptor (beta chain) with its context. This specimen belongs to a study of blood T cell repertoires in COVID-19. Study context: In each case, the material was cDNA or gDNA derived from T cells, B-cell-depleted T cells, or PBMCs.

Here immunoSEQ multiplex PCR was the method, and the copy in TCRdb shows in-frame clones only, minus some. Here the sample spans under 300,000 clones, over 80% being singletons. The TCR sequence derives from a woman aged 55-70 years with active or convalescent COVID-19. The specimen sequenced was peripheral blood.

This CDR3 is CASSTGTSGGSTDTQYF. The CDR3 DNA reads as TGTGCCAGCAGCACCGGGACTAGCGGGGGAAGCACAGATACGCAGTATTTT. The chain has TRBV11-3 and TRBJ2-3; 14 bases are a match to TRBD2. The CDR3 contains 17 residues. J was trimmed by 0 bases and V by 5 bases; bases with no gene match: 4. Germline V gene sequence: CDR1 SGHNT, CDR2 YENEEA.